The rows below give T cell receptor beta chains drawn from one sample of a study of Ad26.COV2.S vaccination and SARS-CoV-2 variants. Method: immunoSEQ multiplex PCR; TCRdb's copy keeps in-frame clones and lacks some. The table includes about 350,000 clones, approximately 81% detected once. The material was peripheral blood, obtained in a trial of Ad26.COV2.S vaccine versus placebo. Receptors originate from a person between 18 and 60 years old who received the Ad26.COV2.S COVID-19 vaccine or a placebo. Each CDR3 is given with its conserved first and last residue. D genes are given only for firm matches. Clone size is not always given. Where it is, it says once, few, many or a class for expanded clones.

D gene: TRBD1
clone size: -
J gene: TRBJ1-5
V gene: TRBV7-2
CDR3 DNA: TGTGCCAGCAGCTTACATGGGACAGGAAGCAATCAGCCCCAGCATTTT
CDR3 protein: CASSLHGTGSNQPQHF

D gene: TRBD1
clone size: -
J gene: TRBJ1-2
V gene: TRBV7-8
CDR3 DNA: TGTGCCAGCAGCTCAGGCCCCGTGGACAGGGGAAACTATGGCTACACCTTC
CDR3 protein: CASSSGPVDRGNYGYTF

D gene: -
clone size: -
J gene: TRBJ1-1
V gene: TRBV18
CDR3 DNA: TGTGCCAGCTCACCACGGGCAGAGCTGGGCACTGAAGCTTTCTTT
CDR3 protein: CASSPRAELGTEAFF

D gene: -
clone size: -
J gene: TRBJ2-1
V gene: TRBV7-2
CDR3 DNA: TGTGCCAGCAGCTTAGACAGTAGCTCCTACAATGAGCAGTTCTTC
CDR3 protein: CASSLDSSSYNEQFF

D gene: -
clone size: -
J gene: TRBJ1-5
V gene: TRBV19
CDR3 DNA: TGTGCCAGTAGTATAGTTGGGGTTAGCAATCAGCCCCAGCATTTT
CDR3 protein: CASSIVGVSNQPQHF

D gene: -
clone size: -
J gene: TRBJ2-7
V gene: TRBV7-2
CDR3 DNA: TGTGCCAGCAGCTTAGTAGGCCCGCCTAACTTC
CDR3 protein: CASSLVGPPNF

D gene: TRBD1
clone size: -
J gene: TRBJ2-6
V gene: TRBV27
CDR3 DNA: TGTGCCAGCAGCGAAAACCCGGGACAGGGGCCTGGGGCCAACGTCCTGACTTTC
CDR3 protein: CASSENPGQGPGANVLTF

D gene: -
clone size: -
J gene: TRBJ2-1
V gene: TRBV11-2
CDR3 DNA: TGTGCCAGCAGCTTAGATGCGCCGATCTTAAAGCAGTTCTTC
CDR3 protein: CASSLDAPILKQFF

D gene: TRBD2
clone size: -
J gene: TRBJ2-1
V gene: TRBV5-1
CDR3 DNA: TGCGCCAGCAGCTCCCAGGGACTAGCGGGAGATGAGCAGTTCTTC
CDR3 protein: CASSSQGLAGDEQFF

D gene: -
clone size: -
J gene: TRBJ1-3
V gene: TRBV12-3/TRBV12-4
CDR3 DNA: TGTGCCAGCAGTTTGGCAGCTGGAAACACCATATATTTT
CDR3 protein: CASSLAAGNTIYF

D gene: TRBD1
clone size: -
J gene: TRBJ2-7
V gene: TRBV3-1/TRBV3-2
CDR3 DNA: TGTGCCAGCAGCTCCCGGGACAGGAGGGGCGAGCAGTACTTC
CDR3 protein: CASSSRDRRGEQYF

D gene: TRBD2
clone size: -
J gene: TRBJ2-5
V gene: TRBV7-9
CDR3 DNA: TGTGCCAGCAGCTCCGGGGGGGCAGAGACCCAGTACTTC
CDR3 protein: CASSSGGAETQYF

D gene: -
clone size: once
J gene: TRBJ1-2
V gene: TRBV10-3
CDR3 DNA: TGTGCCATCAGTGGTCAAACTCCGGGTCTAGGCTATGGCTACACCTTC
CDR3 protein: CAISGQTPGLGYGYTF

D gene: TRBD1
clone size: -
J gene: TRBJ1-6
V gene: TRBV5-1
CDR3 DNA: TGCGCCAGCAGCTGGGTGACAGGGGCAGATTCACCCCTCCACTTT
CDR3 protein: CASSWVTGADSPLHF

D gene: -
clone size: -
J gene: TRBJ2-5
V gene: TRBV2
CDR3 DNA: TGTGCCAGCAGTGAGGGGCGAGAGACCCAGTACTTC
CDR3 protein: CASSEGRETQYF

D gene: -
clone size: once
J gene: TRBJ1-4
V gene: TRBV18
CDR3 DNA: TGTGCCAGCTCCGGAACCATTAATGAAAAACTGTTTTTT
CDR3 protein: CASSGTINEKLFF

D gene: TRBD1
clone size: once
J gene: TRBJ2-7
V gene: TRBV6-5
CDR3 DNA: TGTGCCAGCAGGCTCGGGACAGGGACTTACGAGCAGTACTTC
CDR3 protein: CASRLGTGTYEQYF

D gene: -
clone size: -
J gene: TRBJ1-5
V gene: TRBV7-9
CDR3 DNA: TGTGCCAGCAGCTTAAATAAGAACATACAGCATTTT
CDR3 protein: CASSLNKNIQHF

D gene: -
clone size: -
J gene: TRBJ2-5
V gene: TRBV28
CDR3 DNA: TGTGCCAGCATGGGCGGGGGAGCAGGGGAAGAAGAGACCCAGTACTTC
CDR3 protein: CASMGGGAGEEETQYF

D gene: -
clone size: -
J gene: TRBJ2-3
V gene: TRBV3-1/TRBV3-2
CDR3 DNA: TGTGCCAGCAGCCACCTACTAGCACGTGGGGACACAGATACGCAGTATTTT
CDR3 protein: CASSHLLARGDTDTQYF

D gene: TRBD2
clone size: few
J gene: TRBJ2-3
V gene: TRBV9
CDR3 DNA: TGTGCCAGCAGCGGAGGGGGACTAGCGGGAGTCACAGATACGCAGTATTTT
CDR3 protein: CASSGGGLAGVTDTQYF

D gene: TRBD2
clone size: -
J gene: TRBJ2-7
V gene: TRBV2
CDR3 DNA: TGTGCCAGCAGTCTAACCTATGGTAGCGGGAGTCGGGGCGAGCAGTACTTC
CDR3 protein: CASSLTYGSGSRGEQYF

D gene: -
clone size: -
J gene: TRBJ2-1
V gene: TRBV29-1
CDR3 DNA: TGCAGCGTTCACAGGAGCTCCTACAATGAGCAGTTCTTC
CDR3 protein: CSVHRSSYNEQFF

D gene: -
clone size: -
J gene: TRBJ2-3
V gene: TRBV18
CDR3 DNA: TGTGCCAGCTCACCAACCGCCTCAGATACGCAGTATTTT
CDR3 protein: CASSPTASDTQYF

D gene: -
clone size: -
J gene: TRBJ2-1
V gene: TRBV2
CDR3 DNA: TGTGCCAGCAGTACCGAGGGGCTCCGGCACAATGAGCAGTTCTTC
CDR3 protein: CASSTEGLRHNEQFF

D gene: -
clone size: -
J gene: TRBJ1-6
V gene: TRBV2
CDR3 DNA: TGTGCCAGCACCTTCGACAGGATAGGGTCCTATAATTCACCCCTCCACTTT
CDR3 protein: CASTFDRIGSYNSPLHF

D gene: TRBD1
clone size: few
J gene: TRBJ1-3
V gene: TRBV19
CDR3 DNA: TGTGCCAGTAGTATGGCGGGGGACAGAGGAAACACCATATATTTT
CDR3 protein: CASSMAGDRGNTIYF

D gene: TRBD2
clone size: -
J gene: TRBJ2-6
V gene: TRBV5-7
CDR3 DNA: TGTGCCAGCAGATCGGGACTAGCGGGAGATCCGGGGGCCAACGTCCTGACTTTC
CDR3 protein: CASRSGLAGDPGANVLTF

D gene: TRBD2
clone size: -
J gene: TRBJ2-3
V gene: TRBV7-2
CDR3 DNA: TGTGCCAGCAGCCCCCTCCCTAGCGGGGGGCCAAGCACAGATACGCAGTATTTT
CDR3 protein: CASSPLPSGGPSTDTQYF

D gene: TRBD2
clone size: -
J gene: TRBJ2-3
V gene: TRBV6-4
CDR3 DNA: TGTGCCAGCAGCCCGACTAGCGGAGGGAGAGATACGCAGTATTTT
CDR3 protein: CASSPTSGGRDTQYF

D gene: -
clone size: -
J gene: TRBJ2-6
V gene: TRBV25-1
CDR3 DNA: TGTGCCAGCAGGAACTCTGGGGCCAACGTCCTGACTTTC
CDR3 protein: CASRNSGANVLTF

D gene: TRBD1
clone size: -
J gene: TRBJ2-7
V gene: TRBV3-1/TRBV3-2
CDR3 DNA: TGTGCCAGCAGCCAAGCTTGGACAGGGCAGGAGCAGTACTTC
CDR3 protein: CASSQAWTGQEQYF

D gene: -
clone size: -
J gene: TRBJ1-2
V gene: TRBV5-1
CDR3 DNA: TGCGCCAGCAGCGATGGACAGCCTAACTATGGCTACACCTTC
CDR3 protein: CASSDGQPNYGYTF